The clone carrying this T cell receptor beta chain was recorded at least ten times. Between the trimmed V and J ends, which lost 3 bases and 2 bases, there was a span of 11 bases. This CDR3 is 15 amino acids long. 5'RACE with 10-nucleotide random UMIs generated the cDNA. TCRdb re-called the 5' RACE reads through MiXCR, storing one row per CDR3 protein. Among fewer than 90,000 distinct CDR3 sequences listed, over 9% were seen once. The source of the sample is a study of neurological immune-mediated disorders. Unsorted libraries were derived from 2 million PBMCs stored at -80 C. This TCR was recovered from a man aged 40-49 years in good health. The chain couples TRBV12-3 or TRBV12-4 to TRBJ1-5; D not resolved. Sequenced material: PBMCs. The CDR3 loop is CASSFWSGGNQPQHF. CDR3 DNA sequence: TGTGCCAGCAGTTTTTGGTCAGGAGGCAATCAGCCCCAGCATTTT.